This passage covers 2 T cell receptor beta chains from one sample sequenced in a study of T cells expressing NK-cell markers. TCRdb reanalyzed the 5' RACE reads and collapses them to one entry per CDR3 protein, without DNA. The sample yields 400,000 to 550,000 distinct CDR3 sequences, of which the top ten take up under 7.5%. Sequenced sample: blood T cells: a sorted CD56 or NKG2C T cell subset, CD4+ or CD8+ T cells, or bulk PBMC T cells (not recorded which). These receptors originate from a woman aged 18-70 years in good health.

The rearrangement joins TRBV7-2 to TRBJ1-5; TCRdb's assignment of TRBD1 cannot be checked, as there is no DNA. In germline, CDR1 is SGHTA, CDR2 FQGNSA. The CDR3 totals 15 residues. The CDR3 protein is CASSSSPDIYGPQHF.

The chain is built from TRBV10-1 and TRBJ2-3; the TCRdb D gene call, TRBD1, has no DNA to confirm it. Germline-derived CDR1 and CDR2 are WNHNN and SYGVQD (reference sequence). The CDR3 spans 15 residues. CDR3 loop: CASSRGVTHTDTQYF.